A selection of T cell receptor beta chains follows, all from one sample in a study of shared clonotypes between healthy human individuals. Method: immunoSEQ multiplex PCR; TCRdb's copy keeps in-frame clones and lacks some. The sample has about 380,000 clones, 96% seen once. The sequenced sample was memory CD8+ T cells sorted from blood. Every receptor here comes from a young man in good health. CDR3s include the opening cysteine and the closing phenylalanine or tryptophan. Each record gives: J gene, clone size, D gene, V gene, CDR3 protein, CDR3 DNA. The D gene is left open where the match is weak. Expanded clones are given a class, and other clones once, few, many or no size at all.

>TRBJ1-4|NA|NA|TRBV13
CASSLVGQGNEKLFF
TGTGCCAGCAGCTTAGTAGGCCAGGGGAATGAAAAACTGTTTTTT
>TRBJ2-3|NA|NA|TRBV11-2
CASSFSVADTQYF
TGTGCCAGCAGCTTCTCCGTCGCAGATACGCAGTATTTT
>TRBJ1-1|NA|NA|TRBV10-3
CAISGGHGGGMEAFF
TGTGCCATCAGTGGAGGGCACGGAGGAGGTATGGAAGCTTTCTTT
>TRBJ2-3|NA|TRBD1|TRBV5-5
CASSPRPGQGAADTQYF
TGTGCCAGCAGCCCTAGACCAGGACAGGGGGCCGCCGATACGCAGTATTTT
>TRBJ1-5|NA|TRBD1|TRBV6-6
CASTGTGGSQPQHF
TGTGCCAGCACTGGGACAGGAGGGAGTCAGCCCCAGCATTTT
>TRBJ2-1|NA|TRBD1|TRBV5-8
CASSLGQGKGDEQFF
TGTGCCAGCAGCTTGGGACAGGGGAAAGGCGATGAGCAGTTCTTC
>TRBJ1-4|NA|NA|TRBV30
CAWSLREKLFF
TGTGCCTGGAGTCTGCGGGAAAAACTGTTTTTT
>TRBJ1-1|NA|NA|TRBV28
CASRLGHPNTEAFF
TGTGCCAGCAGACTGGGACACCCGAACACTGAAGCTTTCTTT
>TRBJ2-5|NA|NA|TRBV2
CASSGPRTQTQYF
TGTGCCAGCAGTGGGCCCCGTACTCAGACCCAGTACTTC
>TRBJ2-2|once|NA|TRBV28
CASSFTQVIEGELFF
TGTGCCAGCAGTTTCACACAGGTCATTGAGGGGGAGCTGTTTTTT
>TRBJ1-2|NA|NA|TRBV30
CAWSSGQKGYTF
TGTGCCTGGAGTAGCGGGCAGAAGGGCTACACCTTC
>TRBJ2-3|NA|TRBD2|TRBV7-9
CASSFVGGRSGTDTQYF
TGTGCCAGCAGCTTCGTGGGCGGGAGGTCGGGCACAGATACGCAGTATTTT
>TRBJ2-7|NA|NA|TRBV30
CAHGQGGNYEQYF
TGTGCCCATGGGCAGGGAGGTAACTACGAGCAGTACTTC
>TRBJ1-5|NA|TRBD1|TRBV30
CAWAGTGNQPQHF
TGTGCCTGGGCCGGGACAGGCAATCAGCCCCAGCATTTT
>TRBJ1-2|NA|TRBD1|TRBV5-1
CASSLVGQHYGYTF
TGCGCCAGCAGCTTGGTGGGACAGCACTATGGCTACACCTTC
>TRBJ2-3|NA|TRBD2|TRBV10-3
CAISGLGEGTDTQYF
TGTGCCATCAGCGGACTAGGGGAGGGCACAGATACGCAGTATTTT
>TRBJ2-2|NA|NA|TRBV25-1
CASSENFGLLHRGAVF
TGTGCCAGCAGTGAAAATTTTGGGCTGCTCCACCGGGGAGCTGTTTTT
>TRBJ2-2|once|NA|TRBV27
CASSADAFPAGELFF
TGTGCCAGCAGTGCCGACGCATTCCCGGCCGGGGAGCTGTTTTTT
>TRBJ2-2|NA|TRBD1|TRBV25-1
CASSRTGANTGELFF
TGTGCCAGCAGTAGAACAGGGGCGAACACCGGGGAGCTGTTTTTT
>TRBJ2-7|NA|NA|TRBV27
CASSRSTSRYEQYF
TGTGCCAGCAGCCGTTCTACTAGCCGCTACGAGCAGTACTTC
>TRBJ2-5|NA|TRBD1|TRBV2
CASSGDRGRVRETQYF
TGTGCCAGCAGTGGGGACAGGGGGCGCGTAAGAGAGACCCAGTACTTC
>TRBJ1-2|NA|NA|TRBV5-5
CASSFGAISYGYTF
TGTGCCAGCAGCTTTGGGGCCATTTCCTATGGCTACACCTTC
>TRBJ2-2|NA|NA|TRBV27
CATLLPNTGELFF
TGTGCCACCTTACTACCCAACACCGGGGAGCTGTTTTTT
>TRBJ2-5|NA|NA|TRBV7-9
CASSFRQQETQYF
TGTGCCAGCAGCTTTAGGCAGCAAGAGACCCAGTACTTC
>TRBJ2-3|NA|TRBD2|TRBV4-2
CASSQGTSTSEFLYTQYF
TGTGCCAGCAGCCAAGGGACGTCGACTAGCGAGTTCTTGTATACGCAGTATTTT
>TRBJ2-1|NA|NA|TRBV4-1
CASSQVYFLNEQFF
TGCGCCAGCAGCCAAGTTTACTTCCTGAATGAGCAGTTCTTC
>TRBJ2-4|NA|NA|TRBV6-6
CASSYSSIQYF
TGTGCCAGCAGTTACTCGAGCATTCAGTACTTC
>TRBJ2-5|NA|NA|TRBV2
CASSEEGAQYF
TGTGCCAGCAGTGAGGAGGGGGCCCAGTACTTC
>TRBJ2-7|NA|TRBD2|TRBV6-5
CASTTLAGGRYEQYF
TGTGCCAGCACTACCCTAGCGGGAGGGAGGTACGAGCAGTACTTC
>TRBJ2-6|NA|NA|TRBV5-1
CASSSGIAKLSGANVLTF
TGCGCCAGCAGCTCGGGGATAGCAAAGCTCTCTGGGGCCAACGTCCTGACTTTC
>TRBJ1-1|NA|TRBD1|TRBV7-9
CASSNFTWQGAAFF
TGTGCCAGCAGCAACTTTACTTGGCAGGGGGCGGCTTTCTTT
>TRBJ1-5|NA|NA|TRBV6-1
CASSVAELYSNQPQHF
TGTGCCAGCAGTGTAGCTGAGCTCTATAGCAATCAGCCCCAGCATTTT
>TRBJ2-2|NA|NA|TRBV7-9
CASSWGLGELFF
TGTGCCAGCAGCTGGGGTTTGGGGGAGCTGTTTTTT
>TRBJ2-1|NA|TRBD2|TRBV6-1
CASSETSGRDEQFF
TGTGCCAGCAGTGAAACTAGCGGGAGGGACGAGCAGTTCTTC
>TRBJ1-2|NA|NA|TRBV5-1
CASSLGGLGEHTF
TGCGCCAGCAGCTTGGGAGGTTTGGGAGAGCACACCTTC
>TRBJ2-3|NA|TRBD1|TRBV29-1
CSVRLGQGSADTQYF
TGCAGCGTTAGGTTAGGACAGGGGTCCGCAGATACGCAGTATTTT
>TRBJ2-7|NA|NA|TRBV11-1
CASSLARSSYEQYF
TGTGCCAGCAGCTTAGCCAGGAGCTCCTACGAGCAGTACTTC
>TRBJ2-7|NA|NA|TRBV2
CASTGRPYEQYF
TGTGCCAGCACAGGGCGTCCCTACGAGCAGTACTTC
>TRBJ2-3|NA|NA|TRBV27
CASSVPTDTQYF
TGTGCCAGCAGTGTACCCACAGATACGCAGTATTTT
>TRBJ2-3|NA|TRBD2|TRBV5-1
CASSIGLAGRTDTQYF
TGCGCCAGCAGCATTGGACTAGCGGGAAGGACAGATACGCAGTATTTT
>TRBJ1-1|NA|NA|TRBV28
CASSPAFGWNTEAFF
TGTGCCAGCAGCCCCGCTTTCGGGTGGAACACTGAAGCTTTCTTT
>TRBJ2-7|few|NA|TRBV2
CASSRDRSYEQYF
TGTGCCAGCAGTAGGGACCGATCCTACGAGCAGTACTTC
>TRBJ1-2|NA|NA|TRBV27
CASSLRGNYGYTF
TGTGCCAGCAGTTTGAGGGGTAACTATGGCTACACCTTC